This T cell receptor beta chain was identified in a study of cytomegalovirus exposure and HLA in healthy donors. Study conclusions and caveats: As was reported, the classifier diagnosed cytomegalovirus status with high specificity and sensitivity. The authors listed over 150 TCR beta chains as cytomegalovirus-associated.

CDR3 length: 15 residues. Looked up from germline, CDR1 is SGHTA and CDR2 is FQGTGA. The ends lost 5 bases at V and 1 base at J; junction bases unmatched: 6. On this clone itself: Its antigen is as yet unknown.

Sequenced by immunoSEQ multiplex PCR; TCRdb stores in-frame clones only, minus some. This table has around 180,000 clones, more than 70% appearing once. Sequenced input: PBMCs. The chain carries TRBV7-3 and TRBJ2-3, with 7 bases fitting TRBD1. The receptor comes from a woman younger than 30 in good health and CMV-seronegative. As DNA, the CDR3 is TGTGCCAGCAGCCTAAGGGGGCGCGGCACAGATACGCAGTATTTT. Translating it yields CASSLRGRGTDTQYF.